This section outlines one T cell receptor beta chain sequence together with its context. This record belongs to a study of T cells after yellow fever vaccination. Study-wide background: Fractions low in cell number were prepared with SMART-Seq v4 Ultra Low Input.

TCRdb recomputed calls from the 5' RACE reads with MiXCR, one row per CDR3 protein. The sample contains about 94,000 distinct CDR3 sequences, about 8.8% of which appear only once. The germline V gene encodes CDR1 MGHRA and CDR2 YSYEKL. CDR3 size: 13 residues. The ends lost 4 bases at V and 7 bases at J; junction bases unmatched: 4. This receptor was taken from a man aged 18 to 30 who received the YFV17D yellow fever vaccine. The V call is TRBV4-1, the J call TRBJ2-1; 7 bases are shared with TRBD2. Sequenced here: CD8+ T cells not binding an NS4B(214-222) dextramer, sorted from PBMCs, sampled approximately 15 days after the first yellow fever vaccination. The CDR3 region is CASSRTSENEQFF. CDR3 DNA sequence: TGCGCCAGCAGCCGAACTAGCGAGAATGAGCAGTTCTTC.